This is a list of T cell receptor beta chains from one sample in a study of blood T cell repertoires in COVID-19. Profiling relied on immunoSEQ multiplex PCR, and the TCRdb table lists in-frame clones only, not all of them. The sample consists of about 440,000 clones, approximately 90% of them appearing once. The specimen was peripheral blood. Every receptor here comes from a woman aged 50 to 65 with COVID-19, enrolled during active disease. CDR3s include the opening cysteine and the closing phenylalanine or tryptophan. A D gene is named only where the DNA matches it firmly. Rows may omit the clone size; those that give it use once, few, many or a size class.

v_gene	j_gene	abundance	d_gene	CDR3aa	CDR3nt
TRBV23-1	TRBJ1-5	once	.	CASSQDRSNSNQPQHF	TGCGCCAGCAGTCAGGACAGATCGAATAGCAATCAGCCCCAGCATTTT
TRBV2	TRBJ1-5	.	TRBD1	CASSEGQGGTQPQHF	TGTGCCAGCAGTGAAGGTCAGGGGGGAACTCAGCCCCAGCATTTT
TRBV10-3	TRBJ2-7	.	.	CAISQGGDEQYF	TGTGCCATCAGTCAGGGGGGAGACGAGCAGTACTTC
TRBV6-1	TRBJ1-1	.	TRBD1	CASSEIPGQGLNTEAFF	TGTGCCAGCAGCGAAATCCCGGGACAGGGTTTGAACACTGAAGCTTTCTTT
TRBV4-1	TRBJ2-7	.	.	CASSPSESDRPHEQYF	TGCGCCAGCAGCCCGTCTGAGTCTGACAGACCACACGAGCAGTACTTC
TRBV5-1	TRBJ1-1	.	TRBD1	CASRPVFTGTGDTEAFF	TGCGCCAGCCGTCCCGTTTTTACCGGGACAGGGGACACTGAAGCTTTCTTT
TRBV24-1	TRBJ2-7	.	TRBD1	CATPDRATYEQYF	TGTGCCACCCCAGACAGGGCTACATACGAGCAGTACTTC
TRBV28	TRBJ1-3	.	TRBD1	CAARDSPNSGNTIYF	TGTGCCGCACGGGACAGCCCAAACTCTGGAAACACCATATATTTT
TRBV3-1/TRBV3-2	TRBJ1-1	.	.	CASSPRQNTEAFF	TGTGCCAGCAGCCCGCGACAGAACACTGAAGCTTTCTTT
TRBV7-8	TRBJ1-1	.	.	CASSLDRSDTEAFF	TGTGCCAGCAGCTTAGACAGGTCGGACACTGAAGCTTTCTTT
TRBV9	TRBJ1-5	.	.	CASSDGGSADQPQHF	TGTGCCAGCAGCGATGGGGGGTCTGCGGATCAGCCCCAGCATTTT
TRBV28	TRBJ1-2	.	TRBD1	CASRDRTGGNLRGYTF	TGTGCCAGCAGAGATCGGACAGGGGGCAATCTTCGAGGCTACACCTTC
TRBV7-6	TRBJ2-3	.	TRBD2	CASTPGGWTADTQYF	TGTGCCAGCACCCCGGGAGGGTGGACGGCAGATACGCAGTATTTT
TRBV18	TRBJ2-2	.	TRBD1	CASHPGTGSFRELFF	TGTGCCAGCCACCCCGGGACAGGGAGTTTCAGGGAGCTGTTTTTT
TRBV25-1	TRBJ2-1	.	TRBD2	CASSEYRGGGAHEQFF	TGTGCCAGCAGTGAATATCGGGGCGGGGGGGCCCATGAGCAGTTCTTC
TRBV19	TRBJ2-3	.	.	CASSRVRGSTDTQYF	TGTGCCAGTAGTAGGGTCCGGGGGAGCACAGATACGCAGTATTTT
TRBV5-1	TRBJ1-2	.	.	CASSLGQNYGYTF	TGCGCCAGCAGCTTGGGACAGAACTATGGCTACACCTTC
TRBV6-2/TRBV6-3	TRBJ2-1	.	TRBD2	CASSYSGGGYTYNEQFF	TGTGCCAGCAGTTACTCCGGCGGGGGGTATACCTACAATGAGCAGTTCTTC
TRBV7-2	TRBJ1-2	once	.	CASSLAEQAGYGYTF	TGTGCCAGCAGCTTAGCGGAACAGGCGGGGTATGGCTACACCTTC
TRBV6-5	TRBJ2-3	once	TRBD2	CASSSTSGGANTQYF	TGTGCCAGCAGTTCGACTAGCGGGGGGGCAAATACGCAGTATTTT
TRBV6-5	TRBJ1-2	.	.	CASSYGGNYGYTF	TGTGCCAGCAGTTACGGCGGCAACTATGGCTACACCTTC
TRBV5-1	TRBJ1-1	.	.	CASSLDGGMSTEAFF	TGCGCCAGCAGCTTGGATGGCGGGATGAGCACTGAAGCTTTCTTT
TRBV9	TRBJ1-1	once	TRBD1	CASSGNRGDTEAFF	TGTGCCAGCAGCGGGAACAGGGGGGACACTGAAGCTTTCTTT
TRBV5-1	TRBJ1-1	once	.	CASSLDSRSTEAFF	TGCGCCAGCAGCTTGGATTCGAGGAGCACTGAAGCTTTCTTT